The source of this T cell receptor (beta chain) is a study of graft-versus-host responses after intestinal transplantation (dated by TCRdb to the early 2020s). About the study as a whole: The transplants that recipients received were multivisceral, liver-intestinal, or isolated intestinal. Every recipient was given anti-thymocyte globulin induction, followed by approximately three years of maintenance tacrolimus and steroids. After intestinal transplantation, graft-versus-host and host-versus-graft alloreactive T cell clones were followed in the graft, circulation and bone marrow using bulk TCR-beta CDR3 sequencing. Alloreactive clones were identified by sequencing pre-transplant mixed lymphocyte reaction products and comparing these products with unstimulated pre-transplant donor and recipient T cells. Donor T cell macrochimerism was defined as a peak of at least 4% donor T cells among recipient peripheral blood mononuclear cells. The cohort enrolled some 25 intestinal transplant recipients including one retransplant, and a few patients lacking pretransplant specimens were excluded. Rather than going through the commercial service, samples from a few later patients were sequenced in-house on an Illumina MiSeq and processed with MiXCR. Results and caveats for the whole study, not just this receptor: GvH clones were detected in recipient bone marrow, and some of these GvH clones were observed earlier in ileal mucosa or blood, consistent with an intestinal mucosal origin. Conclusions were limited by the relatively low number and heterogeneity of intestinal transplant patients. Early after transplant, peak levels of circulating GvH clones were found to be associated with declines in HvG clones. In the allografts of patients with donor T cell macrochimerism, GvH to HvG T cell clonal ratios were high.

Library preparation was by the immunoSEQ multiplex PCR assay. High-throughput TCR-beta CDR3 sequencing of genomic DNA from most patients was performed by Adaptive Biotechnologies. For the original study's pipeline: TCR sequencing data for some 19 patients were retrieved from Adaptive's ImmunoSEQ software; three other patients were processed with MiXCR and VDJtools. CDR3 nucleotide sequences shared between donor and recipient were removed because the origin of such sequences could not be assigned. At least 2-fold expansion over unstimulated cells and a minimum CFSE-low frequency of 0.002% (template counts) or 0.001% (read counts) were required for clones to be classified as alloreactive. Mappable clones were those detected in sequenced pre-transplant spleen, lymph node, or MLR CFSE-low populations of the donor or recipient. The cumulative frequency of alloreactive clones was calculated as a percentage of all sequences, weighted by copy number. TCRdb re-hosts the immuneACCESS table, in-frame sequences only. Its copies lack some clones; in the studies checked, an unresolved V gene accounts for under half of them, and the cause for the rest is not known. V, J and clone size are taken as reported in that table, and D and trimming were inferred from the DNA itself. The sample contains about 98,000 clones, roughly 83% of them found a single time. The top ten constitute approximately 1.5% of the sample.

Taken from cysteine to phenylalanine, the CDR3 has 14 residues. The kept DNA is CDR3 alone, 42 bases in frame from the first base. Looking up the germline V gene (reference sequence) yields CDR1 LNHDA and CDR2 SQIVND. V ends up 5 bases short and J 4 bases short, with an unmatched junction base count of 6. In the first month after transplant, blood samples were collected up to 4 times, and after that at least monthly when available. Concerning this clone itself: Its antigen is not yet known. Base qualities are not recorded, but no much larger clone differs from it by a single base.

The sample here was PBMCs, taken 255 days after intestinal transplant. This receptor was identified in a human patient who received an intestinal transplant, so some T cells may come from the graft donor. The chain couples TRBV19 to TRBJ2-7; the junction holds 9 bases that match TRBD1. The sequenced DNA is TGTGCCAGTAGTCCCCAGACAGGGGGATACGAGCAGTACTTC. Its product reads: CASSPQTGGYEQYF.